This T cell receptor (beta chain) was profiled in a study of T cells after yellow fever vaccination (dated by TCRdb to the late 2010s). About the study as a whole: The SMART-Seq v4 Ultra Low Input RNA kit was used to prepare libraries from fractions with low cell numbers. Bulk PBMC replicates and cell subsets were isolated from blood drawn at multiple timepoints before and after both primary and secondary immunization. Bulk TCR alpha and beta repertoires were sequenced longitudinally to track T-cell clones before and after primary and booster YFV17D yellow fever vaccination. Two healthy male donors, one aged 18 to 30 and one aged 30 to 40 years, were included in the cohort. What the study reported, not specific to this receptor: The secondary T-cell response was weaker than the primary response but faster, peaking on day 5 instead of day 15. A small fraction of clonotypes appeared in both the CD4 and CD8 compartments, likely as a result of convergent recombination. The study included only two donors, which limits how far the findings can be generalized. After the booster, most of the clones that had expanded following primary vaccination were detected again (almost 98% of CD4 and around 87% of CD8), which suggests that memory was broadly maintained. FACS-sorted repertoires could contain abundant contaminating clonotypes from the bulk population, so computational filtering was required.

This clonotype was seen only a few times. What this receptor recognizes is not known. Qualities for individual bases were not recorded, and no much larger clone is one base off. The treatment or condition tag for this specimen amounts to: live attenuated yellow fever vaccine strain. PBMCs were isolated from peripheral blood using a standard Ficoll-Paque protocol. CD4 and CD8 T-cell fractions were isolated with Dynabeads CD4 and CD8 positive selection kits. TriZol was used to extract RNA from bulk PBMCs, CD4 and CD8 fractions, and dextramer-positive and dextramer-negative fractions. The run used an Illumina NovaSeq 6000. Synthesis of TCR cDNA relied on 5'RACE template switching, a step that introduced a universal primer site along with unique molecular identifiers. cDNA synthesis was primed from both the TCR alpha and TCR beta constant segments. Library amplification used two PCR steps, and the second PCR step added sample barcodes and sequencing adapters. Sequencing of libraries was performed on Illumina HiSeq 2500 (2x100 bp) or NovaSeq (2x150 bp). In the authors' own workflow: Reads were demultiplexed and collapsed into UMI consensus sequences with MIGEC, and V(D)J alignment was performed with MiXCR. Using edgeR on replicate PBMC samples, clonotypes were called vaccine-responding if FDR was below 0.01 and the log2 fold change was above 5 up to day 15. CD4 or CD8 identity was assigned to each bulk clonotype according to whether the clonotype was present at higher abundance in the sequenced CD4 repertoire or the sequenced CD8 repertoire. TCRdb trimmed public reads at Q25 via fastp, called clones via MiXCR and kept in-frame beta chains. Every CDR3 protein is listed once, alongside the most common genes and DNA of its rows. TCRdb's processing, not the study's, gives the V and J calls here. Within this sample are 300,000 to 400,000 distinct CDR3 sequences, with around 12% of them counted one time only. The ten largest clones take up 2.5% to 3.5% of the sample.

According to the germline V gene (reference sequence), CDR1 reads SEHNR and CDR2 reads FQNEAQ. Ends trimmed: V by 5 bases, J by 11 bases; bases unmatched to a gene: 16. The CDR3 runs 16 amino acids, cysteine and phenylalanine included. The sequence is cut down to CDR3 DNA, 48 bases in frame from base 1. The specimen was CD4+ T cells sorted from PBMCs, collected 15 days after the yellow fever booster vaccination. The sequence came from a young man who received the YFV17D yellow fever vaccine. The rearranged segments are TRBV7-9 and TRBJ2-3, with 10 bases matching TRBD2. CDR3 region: CASSPRTPTSGVMQYF. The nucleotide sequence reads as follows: TGTGCCAGCAGCCCACGAACCCCAACTAGCGGGGTTATGCAGTATTTT.